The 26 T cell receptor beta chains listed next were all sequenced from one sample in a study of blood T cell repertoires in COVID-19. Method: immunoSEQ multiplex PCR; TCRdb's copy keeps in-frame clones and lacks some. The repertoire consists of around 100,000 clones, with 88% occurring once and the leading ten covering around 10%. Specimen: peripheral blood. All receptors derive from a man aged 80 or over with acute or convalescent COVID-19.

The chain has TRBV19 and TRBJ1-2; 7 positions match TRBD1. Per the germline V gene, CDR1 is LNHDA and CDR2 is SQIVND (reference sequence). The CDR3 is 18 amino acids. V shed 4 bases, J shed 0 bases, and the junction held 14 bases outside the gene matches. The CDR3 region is CASSKFIGQGGANYGYTF. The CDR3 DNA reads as TGTGCCAGTAGTAAGTTCATCGGCCAGGGGGGAGCTAACTATGGCTACACCTTC.

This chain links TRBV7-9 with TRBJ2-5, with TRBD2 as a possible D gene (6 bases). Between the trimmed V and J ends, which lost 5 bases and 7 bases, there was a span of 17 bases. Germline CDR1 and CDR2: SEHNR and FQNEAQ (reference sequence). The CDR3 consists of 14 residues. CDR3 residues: CASSLAEGFGTQYF. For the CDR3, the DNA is TGTGCCAGCAGCCTGGCGGAGGGGTTCGGGACCCAGTACTTC.

The CDR3 protein is CASSSGQGGADTQYF. The CDR3 coding sequence is TGCGCCAGCAGCTCGGGACAGGGGGGCGCAGATACGCAGTATTTT. The chain uses TRBV5-1 and TRBJ2-3, with 11 bases identical to TRBD1. Germline CDR1 SGHRS, CDR2 YFSETQ. CDR3 length equals 15 residues. Losses at the gene ends were 3 bases for V and 4 bases for J; bases not matched to a gene: 4.

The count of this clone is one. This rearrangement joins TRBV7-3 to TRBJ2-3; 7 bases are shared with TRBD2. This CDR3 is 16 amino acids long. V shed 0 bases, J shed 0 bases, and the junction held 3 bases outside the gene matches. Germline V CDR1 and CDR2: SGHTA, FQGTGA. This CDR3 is CASSLTRGTSTDTQYF. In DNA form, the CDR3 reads TGTGCCAGCAGCTTAACGCGGGGGACTAGCACAGATACGCAGTATTTT.

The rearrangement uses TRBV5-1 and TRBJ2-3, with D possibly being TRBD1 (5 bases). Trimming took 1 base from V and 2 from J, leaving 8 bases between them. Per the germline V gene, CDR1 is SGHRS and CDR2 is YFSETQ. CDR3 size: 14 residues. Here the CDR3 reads CASSLIQVTDTQYF. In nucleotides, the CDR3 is TGCGCCAGCAGCTTGATACAGGTCACAGATACGCAGTATTTT.

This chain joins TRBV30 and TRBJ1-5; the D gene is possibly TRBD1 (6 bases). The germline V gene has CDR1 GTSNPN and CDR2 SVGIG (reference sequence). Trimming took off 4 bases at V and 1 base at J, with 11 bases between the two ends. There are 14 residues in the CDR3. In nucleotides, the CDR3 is TGTGCCTGGAATGGGGGCGTAAGCAATCAGCCCCAGCATTTT. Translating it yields CAWNGGVSNQPQHF.

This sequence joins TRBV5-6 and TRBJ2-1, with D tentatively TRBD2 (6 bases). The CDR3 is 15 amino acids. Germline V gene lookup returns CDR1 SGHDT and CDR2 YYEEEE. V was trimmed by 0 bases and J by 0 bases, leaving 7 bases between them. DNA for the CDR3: TGTGCCAGCAGCTTGGTAGCGGCCTCCTACAATGAGCAGTTCTTC. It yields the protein CASSLVAASYNEQFF.

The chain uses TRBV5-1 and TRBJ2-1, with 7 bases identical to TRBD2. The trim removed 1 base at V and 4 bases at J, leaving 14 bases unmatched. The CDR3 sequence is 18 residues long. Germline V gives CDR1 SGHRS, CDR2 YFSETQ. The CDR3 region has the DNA TGCGCCAGCAGCTTGATATGGCGGCAGCGGGAAAATTACAATGAGCAGTTCTTC. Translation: CASSLIWRQRENYNEQFF.

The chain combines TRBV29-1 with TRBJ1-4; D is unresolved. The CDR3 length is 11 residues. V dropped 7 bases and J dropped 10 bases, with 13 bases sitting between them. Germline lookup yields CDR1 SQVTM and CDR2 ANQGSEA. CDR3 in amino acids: CSGARSGKLFF. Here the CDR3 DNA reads TGCAGCGGGGCCCGAAGCGGAAAACTGTTTTTT. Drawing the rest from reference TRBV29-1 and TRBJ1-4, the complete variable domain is SAVISQKPSRDICQRGTSLTIQCQVDSQVTMMFWYRQQPGQSLTLIATANQGSEATYESGFVIDKFPISRPNLTFSTLTVSNMSPEDSSIYLCSGARSGKLFFGSGTQLSVL.

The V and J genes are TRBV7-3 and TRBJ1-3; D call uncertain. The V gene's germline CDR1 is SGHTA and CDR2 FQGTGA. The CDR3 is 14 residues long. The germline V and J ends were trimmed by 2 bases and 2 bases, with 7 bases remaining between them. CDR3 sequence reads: CASSLGGPGNTIYF. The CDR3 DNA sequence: TGTGCCAGCAGCTTAGGCGGGCCTGGAAACACCATATATTTT. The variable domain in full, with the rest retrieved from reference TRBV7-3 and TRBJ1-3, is GAGVSQTPSNKVTEKGKYVELRCDPISGHTALYWYRQSLGQGPEFLIYFQGTGAADDSGLPNDRFFAVRPEGSVSTLKIQRTERGDSAVYLCASSLGGPGNTIYFGEGSWLTVV.

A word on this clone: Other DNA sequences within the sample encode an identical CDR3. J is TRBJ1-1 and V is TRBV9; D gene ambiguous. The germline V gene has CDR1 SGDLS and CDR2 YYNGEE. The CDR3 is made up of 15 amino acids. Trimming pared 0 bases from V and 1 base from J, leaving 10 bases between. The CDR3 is CASSVVGTPNTEAFF. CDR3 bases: TGTGCCAGCAGCGTAGTGGGCACGCCGAACACTGAAGCTTTCTTT.

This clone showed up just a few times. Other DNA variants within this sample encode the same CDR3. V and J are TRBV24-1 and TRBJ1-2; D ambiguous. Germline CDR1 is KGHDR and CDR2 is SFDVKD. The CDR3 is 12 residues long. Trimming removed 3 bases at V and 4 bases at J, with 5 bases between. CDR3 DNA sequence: TGTGCCACCAGTGATCCCTTCTATGGCTACACCTTC. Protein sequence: CATSDPFYGYTF.

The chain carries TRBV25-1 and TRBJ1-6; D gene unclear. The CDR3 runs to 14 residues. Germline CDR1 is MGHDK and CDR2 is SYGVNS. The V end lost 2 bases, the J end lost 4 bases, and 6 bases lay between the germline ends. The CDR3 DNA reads TGTGCCAGCAGTGAAGAGGGATATAATTCACCCCTCCACTTT. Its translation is CASSEEGYNSPLHF. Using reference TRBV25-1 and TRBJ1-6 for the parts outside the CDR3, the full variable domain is EADIYQTPRYLVIGTGKKITLECSQTMGHDKMYWYQQDPGMELHLIHYSYGVNSTEKGDLSSESTVSRIRTEHFPLTLESARPSHTSQYLCASSEEGYNSPLHFGNGTRLTVT.

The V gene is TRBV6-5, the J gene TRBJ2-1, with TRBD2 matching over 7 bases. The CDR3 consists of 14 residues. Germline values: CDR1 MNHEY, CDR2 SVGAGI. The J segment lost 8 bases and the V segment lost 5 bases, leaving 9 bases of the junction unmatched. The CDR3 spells CASSNTGGSDEQFF. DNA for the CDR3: TGTGCCAGCAGTAACACCGGGGGGAGCGATGAGCAGTTCTTC.

For the CDR3, the DNA is TGCGCCAGCAGCCAAGATTACCAGGGCGCCTACGAGCAGTACTTC. It specifies CASSQDYQGAYEQYF. This chain connects TRBV4-1 to TRBJ2-7, with D possibly being TRBD1 (5 bases). The CDR3 extends over 15 amino acids. V lost 0 bases, J lost 2 bases, and 11 bases lay in between. Germline CDR1 and CDR2: MGHRA and YSYEKL.

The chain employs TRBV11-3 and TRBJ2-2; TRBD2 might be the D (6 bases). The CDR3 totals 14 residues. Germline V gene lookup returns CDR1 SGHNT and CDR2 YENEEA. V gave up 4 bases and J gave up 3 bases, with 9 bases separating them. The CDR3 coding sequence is TGTGCCAGCAGCTCCCGGGACTACACCGGGGAGCTGTTTTTT. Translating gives CASSSRDYTGELFF.

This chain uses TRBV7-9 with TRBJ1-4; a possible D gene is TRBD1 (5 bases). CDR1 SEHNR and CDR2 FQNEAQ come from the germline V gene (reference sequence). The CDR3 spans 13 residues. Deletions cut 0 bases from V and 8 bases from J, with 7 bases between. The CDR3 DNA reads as TGTGCCAGCAGCTTAGCAGGGGTAGAAAAACTGTTTTTT. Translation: CASSLAGVEKLFF.

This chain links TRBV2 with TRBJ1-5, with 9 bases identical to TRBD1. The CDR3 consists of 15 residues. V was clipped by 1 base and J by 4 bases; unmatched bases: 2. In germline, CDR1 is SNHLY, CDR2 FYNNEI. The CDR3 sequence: CASSEVGTGNQPQHF. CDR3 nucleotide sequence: TGTGCCAGCAGTGAAGTCGGGACAGGGAATCAGCCCCAGCATTTT.

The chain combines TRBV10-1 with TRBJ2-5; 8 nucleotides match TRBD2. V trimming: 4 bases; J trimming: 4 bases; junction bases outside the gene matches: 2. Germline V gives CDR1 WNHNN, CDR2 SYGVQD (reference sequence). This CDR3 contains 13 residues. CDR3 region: CASSGSGGETQYF. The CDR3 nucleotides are TGCGCCAGCAGTGGGAGCGGGGGAGAGACCCAGTACTTC.

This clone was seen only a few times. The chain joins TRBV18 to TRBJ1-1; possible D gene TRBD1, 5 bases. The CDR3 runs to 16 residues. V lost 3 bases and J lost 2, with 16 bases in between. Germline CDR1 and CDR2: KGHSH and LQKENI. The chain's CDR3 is CASSPGSPQGNTEAFF. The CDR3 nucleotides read TGTGCCAGCTCACCCGGCTCCCCCCAGGGTAACACTGAAGCTTTCTTT.

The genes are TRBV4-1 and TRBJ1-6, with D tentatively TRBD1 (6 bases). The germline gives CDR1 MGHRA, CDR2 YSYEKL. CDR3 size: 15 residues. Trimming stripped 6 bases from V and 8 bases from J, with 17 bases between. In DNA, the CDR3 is TGCGCCAGCAGTGAAGTGGGGGGGCGTGATTCACCCCTCCACTTT. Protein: CASSEVGGRDSPLHF.

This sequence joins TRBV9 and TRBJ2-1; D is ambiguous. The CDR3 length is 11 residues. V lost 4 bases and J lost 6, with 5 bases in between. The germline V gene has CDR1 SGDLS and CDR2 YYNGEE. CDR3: CASSFSNEQFF. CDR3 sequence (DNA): TGTGCCAGCAGCTTTAGCAATGAGCAGTTCTTC.

CDR3 sequence: CASSPPGLRYSGNTIYF. The CDR3 DNA reads TGTGCCAGCTCACCACCGGGACTTCGATACTCTGGAAACACCATATATTTT. This sequence joins TRBV18 and TRBJ1-3; possible D gene TRBD1, 5 bases. The germline CDR1 and CDR2 sequences are KGHSH and LQKENI. The V end was cut by 0 bases, the J end by 0 bases, with 12 bases between. There are 17 residues in the CDR3.

The CDR3 protein is CASSPGTGFSNEQFF. The DNA of the CDR3 is TGTGCCAGCAGCCCCGGGACAGGTTTTAGTAATGAGCAGTTCTTC. This chain links TRBV7-9 with TRBJ2-1; 8 bases align to TRBD1. V shed 5 bases and J 7 bases; nucleotides not matched to a gene: 10. Germline loops: CDR1 SEHNR, CDR2 FQNEAQ (reference sequence). The CDR3 loop spans 15 amino acids.

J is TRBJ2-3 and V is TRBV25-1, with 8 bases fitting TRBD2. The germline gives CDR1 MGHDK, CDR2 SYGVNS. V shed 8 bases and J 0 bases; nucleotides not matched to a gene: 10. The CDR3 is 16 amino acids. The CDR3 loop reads CASSKAGTRSTDTQYF. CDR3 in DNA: TGTGCCAGCTCAAAGGCCGGGACTAGAAGCACAGATACGCAGTATTTT.

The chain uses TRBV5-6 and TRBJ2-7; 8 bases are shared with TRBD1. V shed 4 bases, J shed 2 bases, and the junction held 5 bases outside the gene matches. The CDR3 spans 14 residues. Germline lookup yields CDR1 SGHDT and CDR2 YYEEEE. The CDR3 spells CASSRTGRTYEQYF. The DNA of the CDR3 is TGTGCCAGCAGCAGGACAGGGCGAACCTACGAGCAGTACTTC.